This entry lists 24 T cell receptor beta chains sequenced from one sample in a study of T cells after posttransplantation cyclophosphamide. The naive gate required viable CD3+CD4+ or CD3+CD8+ cells with CCR7+CD45RA+CD45RO-CD95-CD27+CD28+ phenotype. Profiling relied on immunoSEQ multiplex PCR, and the TCRdb table lists in-frame clones only, not all of them. The repertoire holds fewer than 25,000 clones, with about 97% as singletons. The specimen was naive CD4+ T cells sorted from PBMCs. These receptors came from a man in his fifties in good health, CMV-negative, and a related stem cell transplant donor.

The chain is built from TRBV6-6 and TRBJ1-4; unclear D gene. The V gene's germline CDR1 is MNHNY and CDR2 SVGAGI (reference sequence). Deletions cut 6 bases from V and 0 bases from J, with 8 bases between. The CDR3 length is 14 residues. CDR3 protein: CASSSGATNEKLFF. CDR3 bases: TGTGCCAGCAGCAGCGGGGCAACTAATGAAAAACTGTTTTTT.

The rearrangement links TRBV7-9 to TRBJ2-5; maybe TRBD1 (6 bases). Germline CDR1 is SEHNR and CDR2 is FQNEAQ (reference sequence). The CDR3 has 15 residues. V lost 5 bases to trimming and J lost 1 base, with 14 bases between them. The CDR3 spells CASSIDRWAQETQYF. CDR3 sequence (DNA): TGTGCCAGCAGCATAGACAGGTGGGCCCAAGAGACCCAGTACTTC.

This sequence joins TRBV10-3 and TRBJ2-1, with TRBD2 as a possible D gene (6 bases). Germline values: CDR1 ENHRY, CDR2 SYGVKD. Trimming removed 10 bases from V and 4 bases from J, with 14 bases in between. The CDR3 runs to 13 residues. Written as DNA, the CDR3 is TGTGCCACCGGGACTGATGAGTACAATGAGCAGTTCTTC. This translates into CATGTDEYNEQFF.

The chain couples TRBV18 to TRBJ2-3, with a weak D call TRBD2 (6 bases). The CDR3 totals 16 residues. Germline CDR1 KGHSH, CDR2 LQKENI. The V and J ends lost 4 bases and 0 bases respectively, with 14 bases between them. The CDR3 is CASSRNAGTSTDTQYF. Here the CDR3 DNA reads TGTGCCAGCTCACGAAACGCCGGGACTAGCACAGATACGCAGTATTTT.

V gene TRBV13 combines with J gene TRBJ2-3; 9 bases line up with TRBD1. CDR3 length: 14 residues. CDR1 and CDR2 from the germline V gene are PRHDT and FYEKMQ (reference sequence). V was clipped by 5 bases and J by 6 bases; unmatched bases: 6. Here the CDR3 reads CASSLGQGTDTQYF. DNA of the CDR3: TGTGCCAGCAGCCTCGGACAGGGGACGGATACGCAGTATTTT. The variable domain in full, completed from reference TRBV13 and TRBJ2-3, reads AAGVIQSPRHLIKEKRETATLKCYPIPRHDTVYWYQQGPGQDPQFLISFYEKMQSDKGSIPDRFSAQQFSDYHSELNMSSLELGDSALYFCASSLGQGTDTQYFGPGTRLTVL.

The chain joins TRBV25-1 to TRBJ2-7, with D possibly matching TRBD1 (5 bases). Trimming pared 4 bases from V and 0 bases from J, leaving 10 bases between. Per germline, CDR1 MGHDK and CDR2 SYGVNS. The CDR3 length is 14 residues. CDR3 sequence: CASSVGQGSYEQYF. DNA of the CDR3: TGTGCCAGCAGTGTAGGGCAGGGCTCCTACGAGCAGTACTTC.

The V call is TRBV28, the J call TRBJ2-7, with 9 bases that match TRBD2. CDR1 is MDHEN and CDR2 is SYDVKM in the germline V gene. The CDR3 loop spans 14 amino acids. The trim removed 8 bases at V and 0 bases at J, leaving 5 bases unmatched. In nucleotides, the CDR3 is TGTGCCAGCCTTAGCGGGAGAAGCTCCTACGAGCAGTACTTC. It specifies CASLSGRSSYEQYF.

V gene TRBV7-3 combines with J gene TRBJ1-1, with no clear D. Trimming removed 1 base at V and 4 bases at J, with 10 bases between. The CDR3 runs to 14 residues. Germline lookup yields CDR1 SGHTA and CDR2 FQGTGA. In nucleotides, the CDR3 is TGTGCCAGCAGCTTAATAGCGGGGATCACTGAAGCTTTCTTT. This encodes CASSLIAGITEAFF.

The chain is built from TRBV27 and TRBJ2-6, with 8 bases fitting TRBD1. This CDR3 is 18 amino acids long. The germline CDR1 and CDR2 sequences are MNHEY and SMNVEV (reference sequence). The V and J ends lost 6 bases and 0 bases, in that order; junction bases with no gene match: 10. In nucleotides, the CDR3 is TGTGCCAGCAGCCGAAGGGACAGGATGAGCTCTGGGGCCAACGTCCTGACTTTC. This translates into CASSRRDRMSSGANVLTF. Filled out from reference TRBV27 and TRBJ2-6, the complete variable domain reads EAQVTQNPRYLITVTGKKLTVTCSQNMNHEYMSWYRQDPGLGLRQIYYSMNVEVTDKGDVPEGYKVSRKEKRNFPLILESPSPNQTSLYFCASSRRDRMSSGANVLTFGAGSRLTVL.

The gene calls are TRBV5-1 and TRBJ2-7, with 9 bases aligning to TRBD2. Losses at the gene ends were 0 bases for V and 2 bases for J; bases not matched to a gene: 3. The germline V gene has CDR1 SGHRS and CDR2 YFSETQ. The CDR3 is 15 residues long. The CDR3 sequence: CASSLAAGGTYEQYF. DNA of the CDR3: TGCGCCAGCAGCTTGGCAGCGGGGGGTACCTACGAGCAGTACTTC.

The chain recombines TRBV7-6 with TRBJ2-5; D perhaps matches TRBD2 (6 bases). The CDR3 runs to 15 residues. Germline-derived CDR1 and CDR2 are SGHVS and FNYEAQ. Trimming took off 4 bases at V and 5 bases at J, with 17 bases between the two ends. This chain's CDR3 is CASSYQPGAVETQYF. CDR3 nucleotides: TGTGCCAGCAGCTACCAACCGGGAGCGGTGGAGACCCAGTACTTC. Drawing the rest from reference TRBV7-6 and TRBJ2-5, the complete variable domain is GAGVSQSPRYKVTKRGQDVALRCDPISGHVSLYWYRQALGQGPEFLTYFNYEAQQDKSGLPNDRFSAERPEGSISTLTIQRTEQRDSAMYRCASSYQPGAVETQYFGPGTRLLVL.

The CDR3 is CASSSPRSTITF. The CDR3, as DNA: TGTGCCAGCAGCTCCCCAAGGAGTACAATCACCTTC. The rearrangement links TRBV5-8 to TRBJ1-2; D is ambiguous. The CDR3 sequence is 12 residues long. Germline values: CDR1 SGHTS, CDR2 YDEGEE. V shed 3 bases and J shed 13 bases, with 16 bases lying between them.

Only one count was recorded for this clone. The CDR3: CASSYSPGTEAFF. CDR3 bases: TGTGCCAGCAGTTACTCGCCAGGGACTGAAGCTTTCTTT. This chain links TRBV6-6 with TRBJ1-1, with D tentatively TRBD1 (5 bases). Germline values: CDR1 MNHNY, CDR2 SVGAGI (reference sequence). The CDR3 spans 13 residues. Trimming left V 0 bases short and J 5 bases short, with 7 bases between.

The chain couples TRBV7-3 to TRBJ2-5, with D possibly being TRBD1 (5 bases). Trimming removed 5 bases from V and 2 bases from J, with 24 bases in between. Germline V gives CDR1 SGHTA, CDR2 FQGTGA. The CDR3 is 18 residues long. This CDR3 is CASSPPSTVGPTQETQYF. CDR3 bases: TGTGCCAGCAGCCCCCCAAGTACGGTGGGGCCAACACAAGAGACCCAGTACTTC. The complete variable domain, with remaining parts taken from reference TRBV7-3 and TRBJ2-5, reads GAGVSQTPSNKVTEKGKYVELRCDPISGHTALYWYRQSLGQGPEFLIYFQGTGAADDSGLPNDRFFAVRPEGSVSTLKIQRTERGDSAVYLCASSPPSTVGPTQETQYFGPGTRLLVL.

The rearrangement uses TRBV10-3 and TRBJ2-7; TRBD2 matches at 8 bases. Losses at the gene ends were 6 bases for V and 0 bases for J; bases not matched to a gene: 1. CDR3 size: 13 residues. CDR1 ENHRY and CDR2 SYGVKD come from the germline V gene. DNA of the CDR3: TGTGCCATCAGGCGGGGGGACTCCTACGAGCAGTACTTC. It encodes CAIRRGDSYEQYF.

This chain uses TRBV7-3 with TRBJ2-3; D ambiguous. V was clipped by 5 bases and J by 4 bases, with 13 bases between them. CDR1 and CDR2 from the germline V gene are SGHTA and FQGTGA. This CDR3 has 14 residues. The CDR3 nucleotides are TGTGCCAGCAGCCGTGGCTTGGCTGCAGATACGCAGTATTTT. Translation: CASSRGLAADTQYF. The full variable domain, its missing parts supplied by reference TRBV7-3 and TRBJ2-3, is GAGVSQTPSNKVTEKGKYVELRCDPISGHTALYWYRQSLGQGPEFLIYFQGTGAADDSGLPNDRFFAVRPEGSVSTLKIQRTERGDSAVYLCASSRGLAADTQYFGPGTRLTVL.

The chain carries TRBV29-1 and TRBJ2-4; D ambiguous. This CDR3 spans 13 amino acids. CDR1 is SQVTM and CDR2 is ANQGSEA in the germline V gene. V lost 3 bases, J lost 11 bases, and 17 bases lay in between. The CDR3 sequence is CSVESTMKTVQYF. As DNA, the CDR3 is TGCAGCGTTGAGAGTACCATGAAAACGGTTCAGTACTTC. Full variable domain (missing parts from reference TRBV29-1 and TRBJ2-4): SAVISQKPSRDICQRGTSLTIQCQVDSQVTMMFWYRQQPGQSLTLIATANQGSEATYESGFVIDKFPISRPNLTFSTLTVSNMSPEDSSIYLCSVESTMKTVQYFGAGTRLSVL.

This chain links TRBV14 with TRBJ1-5, with 9 positions matching TRBD1. The germline gives CDR1 SGHDN, CDR2 FVKESK. V lost 4 bases, J lost 4 bases, and 2 bases stayed unmatched. The CDR3 covers 14 residues. CDR3: CASSLGQGNQPQHF. DNA for the CDR3: TGTGCCAGCAGCCTTGGACAGGGGAATCAGCCCCAGCATTTT. Full variable domain (remainder filled in from reference TRBV14 and TRBJ1-5): EAGVTQFPSHSVIEKGQTVTLRCDPISGHDNLYWYRRVMGKEIKFLLHFVKESKQDESGMPNNRFLAERTGGTYSTLKVQPAELEDSGVYFCASSLGQGNQPQHFGDGTRLSIL.

In the case of this clone: Other DNA sequences in the sample encode the same CDR3. The V call is TRBV6-6, the J call TRBJ2-1, with TRBD2 identical over 11 bases. This CDR3 contains 15 residues. Germline V gives CDR1 MNHNY, CDR2 SVGAGI (reference sequence). V dropped 5 bases and J dropped 5; count of bases not matched to a gene: 5. The CDR3 DNA reads TGTGCCAGCAGTCCGGGGACTAGCGGAAACAATGAGCAGTTCTTC. It is translated as CASSPGTSGNNEQFF.

The rearrangement uses TRBV14 and TRBJ2-6; no definite D call. The germline gives CDR1 SGHDN, CDR2 FVKESK. V was trimmed by 4 bases and J by 0 bases, leaving 7 bases between them. CDR3 length equals 15 residues. The CDR3 region is CASSPRNSGANVLTF. The CDR3 bases are TGTGCCAGCAGCCCGAGAAACTCTGGGGCCAACGTCCTGACTTTC.

The chain combines TRBV5-1 with TRBJ2-1; 9 nucleotides match TRBD2. V lost 2 bases and J lost 6; bases outside the gene matches: 3. The germline V gene has CDR1 SGHRS and CDR2 YFSETQ. This CDR3 contains 14 residues. The CDR3 DNA is TGCGCCAGCAGCTTAGCGACTAGCGGCAATGAGCAGTTCTTC. It translates to CASSLATSGNEQFF.

The chain recombines TRBV10-3 with TRBJ2-7; 8 bases fit TRBD1. The CDR3 loop spans 15 amino acids. Germline V gene lookup returns CDR1 ENHRY and CDR2 SYGVKD. Trimming at V came to 6 bases and at J to 3 bases, leaving 10 bases not matched to a gene. This chain's CDR3 is CAISLSGTGNYEQYF. CDR3 in DNA: TGTGCCATCAGCCTTAGTGGGACAGGCAACTACGAGCAGTACTTC.

V is TRBV11-2 and J is TRBJ2-1; TRBD1 matches at 9 bases. CDR1 is SGHAT and CDR2 is FQNNGV in the germline V gene. V lost 1 base to trimming and J lost 8 bases; unmatched junction nucleotides: 9. The CDR3 is 16 amino acids. CDR3 in amino acids: CASSLVRDRDWDEQFF. For the CDR3, the DNA is TGTGCCAGCAGCTTAGTCCGGGACAGGGATTGGGATGAGCAGTTCTTC.

The chain employs TRBV4-1 and TRBJ2-5, with D tentatively TRBD1 (6 bases). The CDR3 totals 17 residues. Germline CDR1 MGHRA, CDR2 YSYEKL. Trimming left V 0 bases short and J 0 bases short, with 14 bases between. CDR3: CASSQDLRGTYQETQYF. CDR3 nucleotide sequence: TGCGCCAGCAGCCAAGATTTGAGGGGGACGTACCAAGAGACCCAGTACTTC.